Listed here are 23 T cell receptor beta chains from one sample, sequenced in a study of cytomegalovirus exposure and HLA in healthy donors. The PCR employed 60 Vbeta primers together with 13 Jbeta primers. Clones were sequenced by immunoSEQ multiplex PCR, and TCRdb holds only the in-frame ones, with some missing. Of around 200,000 clones in the sample, 84% were seen once. Sequencing input: PBMCs. These TCRs come from a girl aged 2-10 years in good health and CMV-seropositive.

The CDR3 here is CASSRVRDSYEQYF. Written as DNA, the CDR3 is TGTGCCAGCAGCCGCGTGAGGGATTCCTACGAGCAGTACTTC. The J gene is TRBJ2-7, the V gene TRBV7-2; TRBD2 might be the D (5 bases). Trimming pared 5 bases from V and 1 base from J, leaving 12 bases between. CDR1 and CDR2 from the germline V gene are SGHTA and FQGNSA. The CDR3 has 14 residues.

About this clone: Within the sample, other DNA sequences also encode this same CDR3. The V and J genes are TRBV7-3 and TRBJ1-1; D may be TRBD1 (5 bases). The length of the CDR3 is 13 residues. Trimming cost V 5 bases and J 0 bases, with 7 bases left between them. Germline lookup yields CDR1 SGHTA and CDR2 FQGTGA. CDR3 DNA sequence: TGTGCCAGCAGCCCGACAGTGAACACTGAAGCTTTCTTT. It yields the protein CASSPTVNTEAFF. Supplemented by reference TRBV7-3 and TRBJ1-1, the full variable domain reads GAGVSQTPSNKVTEKGKYVELRCDPISGHTALYWYRQSLGQGPEFLIYFQGTGAADDSGLPNDRFFAVRPEGSVSTLKIQRTERGDSAVYLCASSPTVNTEAFFGQGTRLTVV.

J is TRBJ2-7 and V is TRBV7-9, with TRBD2 identical over 11 bases. Trimming cost V 2 bases and J 2 bases; bases outside gene matches: 11. The length of the CDR3 is 18 residues. Per germline, CDR1 SEHNR and CDR2 FQNEAQ (reference sequence). CDR3: CASSLRGLAEIGAYEQYF. In nucleotides, the CDR3 is TGTGCCAGCAGCTTAAGGGGACTAGCGGAAATCGGGGCCTACGAGCAGTACTTC.

The chain combines TRBV18 with TRBJ2-2, with 7 nucleotides matching TRBD1. CDR1 and CDR2 (germline): KGHSH, LQKENI. J gave up 0 bases and V 2 bases, and 6 bases lay outside the gene matches. This CDR3 is built from 17 residues. The CDR3 loop is CASSPTAQGSNTGELFF. DNA for the CDR3: TGTGCCAGCTCACCAACGGCACAGGGGTCGAACACCGGGGAGCTGTTTTTT.

The chain links TRBV18 to TRBJ2-1; no firm D call. This CDR3 has 11 residues. Germline-derived CDR1 and CDR2 are KGHSH and LQKENI. Trimming took 5 bases from V and 9 from J, leaving 8 bases between them. CDR3 sequence (DNA): TGTGCCAGCTCATCCACGGGTGAGCAGTTCTTC. It encodes CASSSTGEQFF.

The CDR3: CASSLISRVGNEQFF. For the CDR3, the DNA is TGTGCCAGCAGCTTGATCTCCAGGGTCGGGAATGAGCAGTTCTTC. This sequence joins TRBV5-6 and TRBJ2-1, with D maybe TRBD1 (5 bases). The ends were cut back, 1 base at V and 7 bases at J, with 15 bases in the middle. The CDR3 is 15 amino acids. Germline CDR1 and CDR2: SGHDT and YYEEEE. Full variable domain (rest looked up from reference TRBV5-6 and TRBJ2-1): DAGVTQSPTHLIKTRGQQVTLRCSPKSGHDTVSWYQQALGQGPQFIFQYYEEEERQRGNFPDRFSGHQFPNYSSELNVNALLLGDSALYLCASSLISRVGNEQFFGPGTRLTVL.

This clone has more than one count but fewer than ten. This rearrangement joins TRBV10-2 to TRBJ2-1, with a tentative D call TRBD1 (6 bases). The CDR3 covers 13 residues. Germline V gives CDR1 WSHSY, CDR2 SAAADI. Trimming removed 5 bases from V and 8 bases from J, with 13 bases in between. The CDR3 DNA sequence: TGCGCCAGCAGTCCGAATGGGGGCGATGAGCAGTTCTTC. Translated, it gives CASSPNGGDEQFF.

The CDR3 spells CASSLRGGYDNYGYTF. For the CDR3, the DNA is TGTGCCAGTAGTCTAAGGGGAGGGTATGATAACTATGGCTACACCTTC. The chain combines TRBV19 with TRBJ1-2; D perhaps matches TRBD1 (5 bases). In germline, CDR1 is LNHDA, CDR2 SQIVND (reference sequence). V was pared by 5 bases and J by 1 base, with 17 bases between. The CDR3 totals 16 residues. The variable domain in full, with the rest retrieved from reference TRBV19 and TRBJ1-2, is DGGITQSPKYLFRKEGQNVTLSCEQNLNHDAMYWYRQDPGQGLRLIYYSQIVNDFQKGDIAEGYSVSREKKESFPLTVTSAQKNPTAFYLCASSLRGGYDNYGYTFGSGTRLTVV.

V and J are TRBV12-5 and TRBJ2-3; 8 nucleotides align to TRBD2. Looked up from germline, CDR1 is LGHNT and CDR2 is FRNRAP. The CDR3 is 17 residues long. Trimming took 5 bases from V and 3 from J; bases not matched to a gene: 13. DNA for the CDR3: TGTGCTAGTGGTACCACCCGGGGGGGGCGCGAGACAGATACGCAGTATTTT. This sequence encodes CASGTTRGGRETDTQYF.

V and J are TRBV2 and TRBJ2-1; TRBD2 aligns across 12 bases. Germline-derived CDR1 and CDR2 are SNHLY and FYNNEI. The CDR3 is 14 residues long. Trimming cost V 9 bases and J 1 base; bases outside gene matches: 1. In DNA form, the CDR3 reads TGTGCCAGTACTAGCGGGAGGTCCTACAATGAGCAGTTCTTC. Translating gives CASTSGRSYNEQFF.

This rearrangement joins TRBV5-1 to TRBJ2-5, with 8 bases aligning to TRBD2. Trimming cost V 3 bases and J 2 bases; bases outside gene matches: 3. The CDR3 is made up of 14 amino acids. The V gene's germline CDR1 is SGHRS and CDR2 YFSETQ. CDR3 nucleotides: TGCGCCAGCAGCTCAGCGGGAGATCAAGAGACCCAGTACTTC. It encodes CASSSAGDQETQYF.

CDR3 in DNA: TGCGCCACAGCTAGTCAAGGCCCCACCGGGGAGCTGTTTTTT. Amino acids: CATASQGPTGELFF. The rearrangement uses TRBV5-1 and TRBJ2-2; D remains ambiguous. The CDR3 has 14 amino acids. Deletions cut 9 bases from V and 4 bases from J, with 16 bases between. The germline CDR1 and CDR2 sequences are SGHRS and YFSETQ. The full variable domain, rest sourced from reference TRBV5-1 and TRBJ2-2, is KAGVTQTPRYLIKTRGQQVTLSCSPISGHRSVSWYQQTPGQGLQFLFEYFSETQRNKGNFPGRFSGRQFSNSRSEMNVSTLELGDSALYLCATASQGPTGELFFGEGSRLTVL.

V is TRBV7-6 and J is TRBJ2-2; no definite D call. The V gene lost 7 bases and the J gene lost 0 bases, with 18 bases spanning the gap. Germline assignment: CDR1 SGHVS and CDR2 FNYEAQ. This CDR3 is built from 17 residues. CDR3 in amino acids: CASTSPNEATNTGELFF. CDR3 DNA sequence: TGTGCCAGCACCAGTCCTAACGAGGCCACGAACACCGGGGAGCTGTTTTTT.

This clone has only a few counts. The CDR3 coding sequence is TGTGCCAGCAGCTTCCTATTCGGGAAATCCTACCACTTT. It is translated as CASSFLFGKSYHF. V gene TRBV5-6 combines with J gene TRBJ1-6; no clear D gene. The CDR3 length is 13 residues. Germline CDR1 reads SGHDT; CDR2 reads YYEEEE. V lost 2 bases, J lost 18 bases, and 18 bases lay in between.

The chain carries TRBV5-4 and TRBJ1-2; D is perhaps TRBD1 (6 bases). Germline values: CDR1 SGHNT, CDR2 YYREEE (reference sequence). The CDR3 spans 15 residues. The V end lost 4 bases, the J end lost 5 bases, and 18 bases lay between the germline ends. The CDR3 nucleotides read TGTGCCAGCAGCCCAGACCCGCCAGGGGCATATGGCTACACCTTC. It is translated as CASSPDPPGAYGYTF. The full variable domain, its missing parts supplied by reference TRBV5-4 and TRBJ1-2, is ETGVTQSPTHLIKTRGQQVTLRCSSQSGHNTVSWYQQALGQGPQFIFQYYREEENGRGNFPPRFSGLQFPNYSSELNVNALELDDSALYLCASSPDPPGAYGYTFGSGTRLTVV.

The chain is built from TRBV5-5 and TRBJ2-1; D may be TRBD2 (6 bases). This CDR3 has 15 amino acids. Trimming took 0 bases from V and 1 from J, leaving 8 bases between them. In germline, CDR1 is SGHKS, CDR2 YYEKEE (reference sequence). In DNA, the CDR3 is TGTGCCAGCAGCTTGGGTAGCGGTTCCTACAATGAGCAGTTCTTC. Protein sequence: CASSLGSGSYNEQFF.

The CDR3 DNA follows: TGTGCCAGCAGTGACGGGGGGGCTGGGGCCAACGTCCTGACTTTC. Translated, it gives CASSDGGAGANVLTF. The rearrangement links TRBV6-4 to TRBJ2-6; 7 bases align to TRBD2. This CDR3 is 15 amino acids long. Germline loops: CDR1 MRHNA, CDR2 SNTAGT. V dropped 2 bases and J dropped 2; count of bases not matched to a gene: 0.

The J gene is TRBJ1-2, the V gene TRBV28; 7 bases match TRBD1. Trimming removed 1 base from V and 8 bases from J; junction bases left unmatched: 7. The CDR3 has 14 amino acids. The V gene's germline CDR1 is MDHEN and CDR2 SYDVKM. The DNA for the CDR3 is TGTGCCAGCAGTTTATTCGCAGGGGGGACGGGCTACACCTTC. Amino acid sequence: CASSLFAGGTGYTF.

The chain combines TRBV10-3 with TRBJ1-2; 8 bases line up with TRBD1. J gave up 4 bases and V 8 bases, and 15 bases lay outside the gene matches. The germline V gene encodes CDR1 ENHRY and CDR2 SYGVKD. The CDR3 is 16 amino acids. The chain's CDR3 is CAIFGTGGFLPYGYTF. DNA of the CDR3: TGTGCCATCTTTGGCACAGGGGGGTTCCTCCCCTATGGCTACACCTTC.

The gene calls are TRBV15 and TRBJ1-2, with no clear D. V lost 1 base to trimming and J lost 4 bases, with 7 bases between them. The germline CDR1 and CDR2 sequences are LNHNV and YYDKDF (reference sequence). The length of the CDR3 is 13 residues. CDR3 region: CATSRAPLYGYTF. CDR3 in DNA: TGTGCCACCAGCAGAGCTCCCCTCTATGGCTACACCTTC.

This rearrangement joins TRBV2 to TRBJ2-7, with TRBD1 identical over 10 bases. CDR3 length: 14 residues. Germline V CDR1 and CDR2: SNHLY, FYNNEI. J gave up 4 bases and V 6 bases, and 6 bases lay outside the gene matches. The chain's CDR3 is CASSLRDRGYEQYF. CDR3 bases: TGTGCCAGCAGCCTCCGGGACAGGGGATACGAGCAGTACTTC.

The genes are TRBV7-6 and TRBJ1-2, with TRBD1 as a possible D gene (5 bases). Trimming removed 4 bases from V and 7 bases from J, with 13 bases in between. The CDR3 sequence is 13 residues long. Germline V lookup: CDR1 SGHVS, CDR2 FNYEAQ. Here the CDR3 DNA reads TGTGCCAGCAGCTCATTTGGGGGGTTTGGCTACACCTTC. Protein sequence: CASSSFGGFGYTF.

The chain couples TRBV7-6 to TRBJ2-1, with a possible D match to TRBD2 (6 bases). The V gene lost 3 bases and the J gene lost 2 bases, with 20 bases spanning the gap. This CDR3 region has 18 residues. Per the germline V gene, CDR1 is SGHVS and CDR2 is FNYEAQ. CDR3 sequence reads: CASSFDDATGVTYNEQFF. For the CDR3, the DNA is TGTGCCAGCAGCTTTGATGATGCAACGGGGGTTACCTACAATGAGCAGTTCTTC.